Listed below are T cell receptor beta chains from one sample, sequenced in a study of identical twins. Each CDR3 protein gets one entry after TCRdb re-called the 5' RACE reads with MiXCR. The table includes hundreds of thousands of distinct CDR3 sequences, about 18% detected once. A further study also used this sample, focusing on T cells expressing NK-cell markers.

Sample: PBMCs. The receptor set was obtained from a woman under 30 in good health. Both conserved end residues are part of each CDR3. A D gene is named only where the DNA matches it firmly. Only part of the rows carry a size: once, few, many, or a class if the clone is expanded.

v_call	clone_size	d_call	j_call	cdr3_nt	cdr3_aa
TRBV3-1	.	TRBD1	TRBJ2-3	TGTGCCTGCAGTTTAGGAGGACAGGGTTGGACAAAGGCCCATACGCAGTATTTT	CACSLGGQGWTKAHTQYF
TRBV10-3	.	TRBD1	TRBJ2-5	TGTGCCATCAGCATCCCGGGACAGGGATTAGGGACCCAGTACTTC	CAISIPGQGLGTQYF
TRBV7-9	few	TRBD1	TRBJ1-2	TGTGCCAGCCGGGACAGGGCAGGCTACACCTTC	CASRDRAGYTF
TRBV7-6	few	.	TRBJ2-3	TGTGCCAGCAGCGTCACTATCCGACCAACTCGCACAGATACGCAGTATTTT	CASSVTIRPTRTDTQYF
TRBV12-3/TRBV12-4	few	TRBD1	TRBJ2-4	TGTGCCAGCAGTCACCCGGGACAGGGCTTAGCCAAAAACATTCAGTACTTC	CASSHPGQGLAKNIQYF
TRBV20-1	few	.	TRBJ2-3	TGCAGTGCTAGAGGGGCCCTAGGCAGAGCAGATACGCAGTATTTT	CSARGALGRADTQYF
TRBV12-3/TRBV12-4	few	.	TRBJ1-1	TGTGCCAGCAGTCCCGACGGTAGGAACACTGAAGCTTTCTTT	CASSPDGRNTEAFF
TRBV7-3	few	.	TRBJ2-1	TGTGCCAGCAGCTTATACGGCGATGAGCAGTTCTTC	CASSLYGDEQFF
TRBV5-5	.	.	TRBJ2-3	TGTGCCAGCAGCCTCCGATTAACTAGCATCAGCACAGATACGCAGTATTTT	CASSLRLTSISTDTQYF
TRBV5-1	few	TRBD2	TRBJ2-2	TGCGCCAGCAGCTTGGAGCCTAGCGGGACGATGGGGGAGCTGTTTTTT	CASSLEPSGTMGELFF
TRBV20-1	.	.	TRBJ2-3	TGCAGTGCTAGAACTGGACGGGAGCTAGCAGATACGCAGTATTTT	CSARTGRELADTQYF
TRBV5-1	few	.	TRBJ2-7	TGCGCCAGCAGCTTGGAGTGGGGGAGGTCGTACGAGCAGTACTTC	CASSLEWGRSYEQYF
TRBV18	.	.	TRBJ2-7	TGTGCCAGCTCACCACCGGTCGGCCACGAGCAGTACTTC	CASSPPVGHEQYF
TRBV4-3	.	.	TRBJ2-1	TGCGCCAGCAGCCAAGGTCTCCTCTCCTACAATGAGCAGTTCTTC	CASSQGLLSYNEQFF
TRBV12-3/TRBV12-4	.	.	TRBJ2-3	TGTGCCAGCAGTTTATTTGGGCCCACAGATACGCAGTATTTT	CASSLFGPTDTQYF
TRBV20-1	.	TRBD1	TRBJ1-5	TGCAGTGCCGCCGGGACAGATCAGCCCCAGCATTTT	CSAAGTDQPQHF
TRBV12-3/TRBV12-4	.	.	TRBJ2-3	TGTGCCAGCAGGACGGGGGCTAGCACAGGTACGCAGTATTTT	CASRTGASTGTQYF
TRBV20-1	.	TRBD2	TRBJ2-1	TGCAGTGCGGGACGAGCGGGGGGGCCGAACGAGCAGTTCTTC	CSAGRAGGPNEQFF
TRBV10-3	.	TRBD1	TRBJ1-2	TGTGCCATCAGTGCGACAGGGATCCCTTACTATGGCTACACCTTC	CAISATGIPYYGYTF
TRBV6-5	many	.	TRBJ2-7	TGTGCCAGCAGCTCGCCTATCGGCGAGCAGTACTTC	CASSSPIGEQYF
TRBV12-3/TRBV12-4	few	.	TRBJ1-2	TGTGCCAGCAGTTTAGATTCCCCTCCTGATAACTATGGCTACACCTTC	CASSLDSPPDNYGYTF
TRBV6-1	.	.	TRBJ2-6	TGTGCCAGCAAGGTGGGGATTCAGCACTCTGGGGCCAACGTCCTGACTTTC	CASKVGIQHSGANVLTF
TRBV15	few	.	TRBJ1-4	TGTGCCACCAGCAGCAGGGTTAGCGAAAAACTGTTTTTT	CATSSRVSEKLFF
TRBV10-3	.	.	TRBJ2-2	TGTGCCATCAGTGAGTCGACTGGCGGATCGACGGCAGGGGAGCTGTTTTTT	CAISESTGGSTAGELFF
TRBV5-1	.	TRBD2	TRBJ2-7	TGCGCCAGCAGGCCCGGGACTAGAAACGAGCAGTACTTC	CASRPGTRNEQYF
TRBV29-1	.	.	TRBJ2-3	TGCAGCGTTGAATGGGGGAGCACAGATACGCAGTATTTT	CSVEWGSTDTQYF
TRBV2	.	.	TRBJ1-6	TGTGCCAGCAGTGCCCCAACTCAGGGGCCCCTCCACTTT	CASSAPTQGPLHF
TRBV10-3	.	.	TRBJ2-4	TGTGCCACTAAGGGTTGGGGCAAGGAGTCGAAAAACATTCAGTACTTC	CATKGWGKESKNIQYF
TRBV9	.	.	TRBJ2-7	TGTGCCAGCAGCCCTGACTCCACCAGGGCCGAGCAGTACTTC	CASSPDSTRAEQYF
TRBV4-2	few	.	TRBJ2-7	TGTGCCAGCAGCCCCAGGAATAGCGACGAGCAGTACTTC	CASSPRNSDEQYF
TRBV7-9	few	TRBD1	TRBJ1-2	TGTGCCAGCAGCTCAACAGGGGGCGGAAACTATGGCTACACCTTC	CASSSTGGGNYGYTF
TRBV20-1	.	.	TRBJ2-3	TGCAGTGCTAGGGACCCCCGGGCGTCTAGCACAGATACGCAGTATTTT	CSARDPRASSTDTQYF
TRBV6-1	few	TRBD1	TRBJ1-4	TGTGCCACCGAGGACAGGGTGCATGAAAAACTGTTTTTT	CATEDRVHEKLFF